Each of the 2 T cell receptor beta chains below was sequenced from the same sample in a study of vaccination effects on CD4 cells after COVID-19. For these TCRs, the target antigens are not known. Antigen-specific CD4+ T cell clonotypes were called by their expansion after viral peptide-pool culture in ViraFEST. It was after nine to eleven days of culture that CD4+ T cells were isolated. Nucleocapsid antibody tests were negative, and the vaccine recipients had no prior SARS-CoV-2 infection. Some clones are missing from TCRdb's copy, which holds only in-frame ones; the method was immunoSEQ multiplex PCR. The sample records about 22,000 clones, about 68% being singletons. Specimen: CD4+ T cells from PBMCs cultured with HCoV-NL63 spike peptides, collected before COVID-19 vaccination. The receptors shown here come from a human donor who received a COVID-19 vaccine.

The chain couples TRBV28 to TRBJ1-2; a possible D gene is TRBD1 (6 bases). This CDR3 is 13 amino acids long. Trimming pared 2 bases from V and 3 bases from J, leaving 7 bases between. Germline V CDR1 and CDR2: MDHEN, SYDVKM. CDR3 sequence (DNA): TGTGCCAGCAGTTTAAACAGGGACTATGGCTACACCTTC. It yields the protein CASSLNRDYGYTF.

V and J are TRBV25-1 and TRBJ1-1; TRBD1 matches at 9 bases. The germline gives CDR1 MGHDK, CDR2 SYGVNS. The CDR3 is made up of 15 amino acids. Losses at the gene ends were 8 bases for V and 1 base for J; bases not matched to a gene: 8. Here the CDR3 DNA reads TGTGCCAGCGCCCGGACAGGGGTGAAGAACACTGAAGCTTTCTTT. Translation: CASARTGVKNTEAFF.